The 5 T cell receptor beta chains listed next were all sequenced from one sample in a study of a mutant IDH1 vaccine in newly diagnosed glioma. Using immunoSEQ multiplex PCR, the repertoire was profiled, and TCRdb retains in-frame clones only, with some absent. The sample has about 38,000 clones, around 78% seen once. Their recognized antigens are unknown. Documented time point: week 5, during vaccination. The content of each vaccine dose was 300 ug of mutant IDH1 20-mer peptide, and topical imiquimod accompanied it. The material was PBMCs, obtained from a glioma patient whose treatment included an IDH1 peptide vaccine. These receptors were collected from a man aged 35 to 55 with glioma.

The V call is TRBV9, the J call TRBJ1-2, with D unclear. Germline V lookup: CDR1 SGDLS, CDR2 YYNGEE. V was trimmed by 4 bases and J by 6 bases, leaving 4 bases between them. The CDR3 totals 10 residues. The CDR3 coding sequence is TGTGCCAGCAGCAGTGATGGCTACACCTTC. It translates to CASSSDGYTF.

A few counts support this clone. The CDR3 DNA reads as TGCGCCAGCAGCCTGCAGGGGGCGAGCGAAAAACTGTTTTTT. Protein sequence: CASSLQGASEKLFF. The gene calls are TRBV5-1 and TRBJ1-4, with 8 bases lining up with TRBD1. CDR3 size: 14 residues. Germline CDR1 is SGHRS and CDR2 is YFSETQ. V gave up 4 bases and J gave up 8 bases; unmatched junction bases: 7.

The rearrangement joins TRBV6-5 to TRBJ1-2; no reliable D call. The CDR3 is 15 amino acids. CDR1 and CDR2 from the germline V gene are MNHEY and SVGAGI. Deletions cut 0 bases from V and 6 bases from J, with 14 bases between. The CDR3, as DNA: TGTGCCAGCAGTTACTCGATTTTGAGGGCGCATGGCTACACCTTC. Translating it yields CASSYSILRAHGYTF.

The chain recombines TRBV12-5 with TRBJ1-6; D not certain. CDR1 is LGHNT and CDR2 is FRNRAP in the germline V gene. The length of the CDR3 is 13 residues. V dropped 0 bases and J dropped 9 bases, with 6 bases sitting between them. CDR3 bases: TGTGCTAGTGGTTTGGTGTCTGGTTCACCCCTCCACTTT. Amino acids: CASGLVSGSPLHF.

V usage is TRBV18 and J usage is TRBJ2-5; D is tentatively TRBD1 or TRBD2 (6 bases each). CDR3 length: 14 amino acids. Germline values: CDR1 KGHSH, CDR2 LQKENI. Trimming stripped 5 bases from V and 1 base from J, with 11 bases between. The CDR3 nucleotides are TGTGCCAGCTCAGCGGGACACCCCCAAGAGACCCAGTACTTC. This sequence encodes CASSAGHPQETQYF. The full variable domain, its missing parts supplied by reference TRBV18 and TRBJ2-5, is NAGVMQNPRHLVRRRGQEARLRCSPMKGHSHVYWYRQLPEEGLKFMVYLQKENIIDESGMPKERFSAEFPKEGPSILRIQQVVRGDSAAYFCASSAGHPQETQYFGPGTRLLVL.